The 31 T cell receptor beta chains below all came from one sample that was sequenced in a study of identifying expanded T cells in peripheral blood. Some clones are missing from TCRdb's copy, which holds only in-frame ones; the method was immunoSEQ multiplex PCR. This table has some 96,000 clones, over 80% appearing once. The sample taken for sequencing was blood. Receptors were obtained from a person aged 18 to 70 in good health.

DNA for the CDR3: TGTGCCAGCTCACCACGAGCGGGGGGACAAGAGACCCAGTACTTC. It codes for CASSPRAGGQETQYF. V is TRBV18 and J is TRBJ2-5; 9 bases fit TRBD2. The V and J ends lost 1 base and 2 bases, in that order; junction bases with no gene match: 2. The CDR3 is 15 amino acids. The germline gives CDR1 KGHSH, CDR2 LQKENI.

The gene calls are TRBV19 and TRBJ2-7, with TRBD1 matching 11 bases. The CDR3 is 15 residues long. Germline V gene lookup returns CDR1 LNHDA and CDR2 SQIVND (reference sequence). V was pared by 7 bases and J by 6 bases, with 11 bases of the junction left unmatched. The CDR3 DNA sequence: TGTGCCAGTAACGGCGGTGGGACAGGGGGTAGCGAGCAGTACTTC. The encoded protein is CASNGGGTGGSEQYF.

V and J are TRBV6-6 and TRBJ2-3, with TRBD2 identical over 10 bases. CDR1 and CDR2 (germline): MNHNY, SVGAGI (reference sequence). The CDR3 sequence is 13 residues long. The ends lost 10 bases at V and 1 base at J; junction bases unmatched: 2. CDR3 sequence reads: CATLAGGTDTQYF. In DNA form, the CDR3 reads TGTGCCACCCTAGCGGGAGGCACAGATACGCAGTATTTT.

The V and J genes are TRBV2 and TRBJ2-5; TRBD1 might be the D (5 bases). CDR3 length equals 12 residues. The germline V gene has CDR1 SNHLY and CDR2 FYNNEI. Trimming stripped 8 bases from V and 5 bases from J, with 12 bases between. The CDR3 sequence is CASETEQETQYF. The CDR3 nucleotides are TGTGCCAGCGAGACAGAGCAGGAGACCCAGTACTTC.

This clone was seen once. The chain uses TRBV7-2 and TRBJ2-1, with unresolved D. Germline V CDR1 and CDR2: SGHTA, FQGNSA. Trimming took off 5 bases at V and 10 bases at J, with 9 bases between the two ends. The CDR3 totals 11 residues. CDR3 sequence reads: CASSVSPEQFF. CDR3 in DNA: TGTGCCAGCAGCGTCTCTCCCGAGCAGTTCTTC.

This clone occurred a few times. CDR3 coding DNA: TGTGCCAGCAGCCAAGGTGGTCGAAGGGGAGGCTATGGCTACACCTTC. Translation: CASSQGGRRGGYGYTF. The chain combines TRBV4-2 with TRBJ1-2, with a possible D match to TRBD1 (5 bases). Germline values: CDR1 LGHNA, CDR2 YNFKEQ. The length of the CDR3 is 16 residues. V lost 1 base and J 4 bases, leaving 16 bases between the germline ends.

The V call is TRBV30, the J call TRBJ2-3, with D uncertain. Trimming shortened V by 2 bases and J by 4 bases, and 7 bases separated the two germline ends. Germline values: CDR1 GTSNPN, CDR2 SVGIG (reference sequence). The CDR3 is 12 residues long. For the CDR3, the DNA is TGTGCCTGGAGTAGAAAATCAGATACGCAGTATTTT. Protein: CAWSRKSDTQYF.

In this sample, this clone turned up many times. The chain has TRBV7-9 and TRBJ2-1, with D possibly matching TRBD1 (5 bases). The CDR3 is 15 amino acids. V gave up 6 bases and J gave up 7 bases, with 19 bases separating them. The germline V gene encodes CDR1 SEHNR and CDR2 FQNEAQ (reference sequence). The CDR3: CASRGGQGTLNEQFF. The CDR3 DNA reads as TGTGCCAGCAGGGGTGGGCAGGGAACCTTAAATGAGCAGTTCTTC.

This clone was counted once. The chain has TRBV19 and TRBJ1-2; D may be TRBD1 (6 bases). Germline-derived CDR1 and CDR2 are LNHDA and SQIVND (reference sequence). V dropped 9 bases and J dropped 3 bases, with 23 bases sitting between them. The CDR3 contains 16 residues. The CDR3 region has the DNA TGTGCCAGAGAGGGGAATGACAGGAAACACCACTATGGCTACACCTTC. Translation: CAREGNDRKHHYGYTF.

J is TRBJ2-1 and V is TRBV6-1; 10 bases line up with TRBD1. The CDR3 spans 17 residues. The germline gives CDR1 MNHNS, CDR2 SASEGT. The trim removed 1 base at V and 2 bases at J, leaving 5 bases unmatched. This chain's CDR3 is CASSEERGTGAYNEQFF. The DNA for the CDR3 is TGTGCCAGCAGTGAAGAAAGAGGGACAGGGGCCTACAATGAGCAGTTCTTC.

The chain combines TRBV5-6 with TRBJ2-5, with D possibly matching TRBD2 (6 bases). Trimming shortened V by 3 bases and J by 4 bases, and 13 bases separated the two germline ends. The germline gives CDR1 SGHDT, CDR2 YYEEEE. The CDR3 length is 14 residues. CDR3 coding DNA: TGTGCCAGCAGCTATACTGGGGGAGGAGAGACCCAGTACTTC. As protein: CASSYTGGGETQYF.

V and J are TRBV4-3 and TRBJ2-7, with D perhaps TRBD1 (6 bases). This CDR3 region has 14 residues. The germline gives CDR1 LGHNA, CDR2 YSLEER. The ends were cut back, 6 bases at V and 4 bases at J, with 16 bases in the middle. The CDR3 region is CASSHRQVLYEQYF. The CDR3, as DNA: TGCGCCAGCAGTCACCGACAGGTCTTATACGAGCAGTACTTC.

V and J are TRBV29-1 and TRBJ2-5; D gene uncertain. V lost 4 bases and J 5 bases, leaving 11 bases between the germline ends. CDR3 size: 12 residues. From germline, CDR1 is SQVTM and CDR2 ANQGSEA. The CDR3: CSVGPPVETQYF. The CDR3 DNA reads TGCAGCGTTGGACCCCCCGTGGAGACCCAGTACTTC.

The J gene is TRBJ2-1, the V gene TRBV7-8; TRBD1 aligns across 7 bases. V trimming: 4 bases; J trimming: 8 bases; junction bases outside the gene matches: 8. The germline CDR1 and CDR2 sequences are SGHVS and FQNEAQ. The CDR3 has 14 amino acids. The CDR3 DNA sequence: TGTGCCAGCAGCTCCACAGGGGCTATCGATGAGCAGTTCTTC. As protein: CASSSTGAIDEQFF.

The chain recombines TRBV5-4 with TRBJ2-7, with 8 positions matching TRBD1. The CDR3 consists of 14 residues. V gave up 1 base and J gave up 5 bases; unmatched junction bases: 5. Germline-derived CDR1 and CDR2 are SGHNT and YYREEE (reference sequence). CDR3 DNA sequence: TGTGCCAGCAGCTTGAAGGACAGGGACCACGAGCAGTACTTC. This gives the protein CASSLKDRDHEQYF.

This chain links TRBV29-1 with TRBJ1-1, with 7 nucleotides matching TRBD1. The CDR3 has 14 amino acids. CDR1 and CDR2 from the germline V gene are SQVTM and ANQGSEA. V was pared by 3 bases and J by 2 bases, with 6 bases of the junction left unmatched. The CDR3 spells CSVDRGGFNTEAFF. CDR3 DNA: TGCAGCGTTGACAGGGGGGGATTTAACACTGAAGCTTTCTTT.

The V and J genes are TRBV7-9 and TRBJ2-1, with D tentatively TRBD2 (5 bases). This CDR3 comprises 12 residues. The germline V and J ends were trimmed by 2 bases and 10 bases, with 9 bases remaining between them. CDR1 is SEHNR, CDR2 FQNEAQ, per germline (reference sequence). CDR3 region: CASSLLPGEQFF. The DNA for the CDR3 is TGTGCCAGCAGCTTATTACCGGGAGAGCAGTTCTTC.

The rearrangement uses TRBV4-1 and TRBJ2-7, with D possibly being TRBD1 (5 bases). CDR1 and CDR2 (germline): MGHRA, YSYEKL. The CDR3 is made up of 13 amino acids. Between the trimmed V and J ends, which lost 3 bases and 2 bases, there was a span of 8 bases. This chain's CDR3 is CASSHTTAYEQYF. In DNA form, the CDR3 reads TGCGCCAGCAGCCATACGACAGCCTACGAGCAGTACTTC.

The chain recombines TRBV7-3 with TRBJ2-2; D may match TRBD1 or TRBD2 (5 bases each). Germline-derived CDR1 and CDR2 are SGHTA and FQGTGA. The V end was cut by 5 bases, the J end by 7 bases, with 17 bases between. CDR3 length: 15 residues. The CDR3 spells CASSKSRDVVGELFF. The CDR3 bases are TGTGCCAGCAGCAAAAGCCGGGACGTGGTCGGGGAGCTGTTTTTT.

This rearrangement joins TRBV2 to TRBJ1-6, with TRBD1 matching 8 bases. Looked up from germline, CDR1 is SNHLY and CDR2 is FYNNEI. This CDR3 has 16 residues. With 6 bases clipped from V and 6 bases from J, the junction kept 10 bases outside the gene matches. CDR3 DNA: TGTGCCAGCAGCGACAGGGGCCCTGGGGGTAATTCACCCCTCCACTTT. It yields the protein CASSDRGPGGNSPLHF.

The chain couples TRBV9 to TRBJ2-1; 7 bases line up with TRBD1. Trimming cost V 2 bases and J 11 bases; bases outside gene matches: 19. Germline V gene data show CDR1 as SGDLS and CDR2 as YYNGEE. This CDR3 has 17 amino acids. CDR3 amino acids: CASSVMGDPGARGKQFF. In DNA, the CDR3 is TGTGCCAGCAGCGTGATGGGTGATCCAGGGGCCAGGGGGAAGCAGTTCTTC.

This clone was recorded once. The chain recombines TRBV30 with TRBJ1-1; D is undetermined. The length of the CDR3 is 12 residues. Germline V lookup: CDR1 GTSNPN, CDR2 SVGIG (reference sequence). The V and J ends lost 0 bases and 11 bases respectively, with 13 bases between them. DNA for the CDR3: TGTGCCTGGAGTGTACCGGACCTGCAGGCTTTCTTT. It encodes CAWSVPDLQAFF.

This chain joins TRBV13 and TRBJ2-1; no definite D call. V lost 1 base and J 0 bases, leaving 7 bases between the germline ends. CDR1 is PRHDT, CDR2 FYEKMQ, per germline (reference sequence). This CDR3 comprises 15 residues. The CDR3 spells CASSLAGYSYNEQFF. The CDR3 region has the DNA TGTGCCAGCAGCTTAGCTGGCTACTCCTACAATGAGCAGTTCTTC.

The chain uses TRBV5-6 and TRBJ2-1; TRBD1 agrees at 8 bases. The length of the CDR3 is 15 residues. The germline V gene has CDR1 SGHDT and CDR2 YYEEEE. Trimming at V came to 1 base and at J to 7 bases, leaving 7 bases not matched to a gene. The CDR3 reads CASSLLGQGTNEQFF. The CDR3, as DNA: TGTGCCAGCAGCTTGTTAGGACAGGGTACGAATGAGCAGTTCTTC.

This chain connects TRBV7-6 to TRBJ2-2, with D uncertain. Looked up from germline, CDR1 is SGHVS and CDR2 is FNYEAQ. This CDR3 has 12 residues. V was clipped by 0 bases and J by 6 bases, with 2 bases between them. CDR3 protein: CASSLAAGELFF. The CDR3, as DNA: TGTGCCAGCAGCTTAGCTGCCGGGGAGCTGTTTTTT.

The rearrangement joins TRBV6-6 to TRBJ1-1, with 8 bases lining up with TRBD1. Germline values: CDR1 MNHNY, CDR2 SVGAGI (reference sequence). CDR3 size: 15 residues. V was pared by 6 bases and J by 4 bases, with 10 bases of the junction left unmatched. The CDR3 nucleotides read TGTGCCAGCAGGCCCTCGACAGGGGTGGCCACTGAAGCTTTCTTT. This gives the protein CASRPSTGVATEAFF.

The chain employs TRBV9 and TRBJ2-1; D is undetermined. The CDR3 contains 13 residues. CDR1 and CDR2 (germline): SGDLS, YYNGEE. Trimming took off 1 base at V and 8 bases at J, with 10 bases between the two ends. CDR3: CASSVIVEDEQFF. CDR3 sequence (DNA): TGTGCCAGCAGCGTAATCGTGGAAGATGAGCAGTTCTTC.

The chain is built from TRBV19 and TRBJ2-7; 11 nucleotides line up with TRBD1. There are 14 residues in the CDR3. Germline CDR1 and CDR2: LNHDA and SQIVND (reference sequence). V gave up 3 bases and J gave up 4 bases; unmatched junction bases: 2. Here the CDR3 DNA reads TGTGCCAGTAGTATCGGGACAGGGGGATACGAGCAGTACTTC. Protein sequence: CASSIGTGGYEQYF.

The rearrangement links TRBV10-2 to TRBJ2-7, with 7 nucleotides matching TRBD1. This CDR3 comprises 14 residues. Trimming cost V 0 bases and J 3 bases; bases outside gene matches: 2. Germline loops: CDR1 WSHSY, CDR2 SAAADI. The CDR3 region has the DNA TGCGCCAGCAGTGAGTCGACAGGGCTCTACGAGCAGTACTTC. Its translation: CASSESTGLYEQYF.

J is TRBJ1-1 and V is TRBV12-5; TRBD1 matches 7 bases. The CDR3 length is 14 residues. The germline V gene has CDR1 LGHNT and CDR2 FRNRAP. The V and J ends lost 6 bases and 11 bases, in that order; junction bases with no gene match: 15. The CDR3 coding sequence is TGTGCTAGTGGCCTATACGGGACCGCGACAGGGGCTTTCTTT. Its translation: CASGLYGTATGAFF.

The chain carries TRBV5-4 and TRBJ1-3, with unresolved D. Trimming pared 0 bases from V and 0 bases from J, leaving 10 bases between. The CDR3 consists of 16 residues. Germline lookup yields CDR1 SGHNT and CDR2 YYREEE (reference sequence). The chain's CDR3 is CASSLVGSHSGNTIYF. Written as DNA, the CDR3 is TGTGCCAGCAGCTTGGTGGGGTCCCACTCTGGAAACACCATATATTTT.